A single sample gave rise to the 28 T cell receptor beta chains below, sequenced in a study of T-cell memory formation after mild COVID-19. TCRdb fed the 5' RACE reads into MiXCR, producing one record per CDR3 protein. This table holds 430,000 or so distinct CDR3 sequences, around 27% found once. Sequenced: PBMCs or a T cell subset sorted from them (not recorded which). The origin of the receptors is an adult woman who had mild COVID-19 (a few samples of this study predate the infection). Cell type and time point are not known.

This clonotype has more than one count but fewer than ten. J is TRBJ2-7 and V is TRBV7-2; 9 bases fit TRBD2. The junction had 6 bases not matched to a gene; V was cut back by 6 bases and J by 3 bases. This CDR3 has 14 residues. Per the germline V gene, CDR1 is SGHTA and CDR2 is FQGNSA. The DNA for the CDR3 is TGTGCCAGCAGTCGACTAGCGGAAAGCTACGAGCAGTACTTC. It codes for CASSRLAESYEQYF.

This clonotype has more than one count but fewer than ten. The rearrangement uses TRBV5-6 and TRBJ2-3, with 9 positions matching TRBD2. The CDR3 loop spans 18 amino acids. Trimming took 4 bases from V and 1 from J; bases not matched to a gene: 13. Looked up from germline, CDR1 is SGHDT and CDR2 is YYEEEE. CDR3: CASSSLAGDVWGTDTQYF. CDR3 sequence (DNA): TGTGCCAGCAGCAGCTTAGCGGGAGACGTGTGGGGCACAGATACGCAGTATTTT.

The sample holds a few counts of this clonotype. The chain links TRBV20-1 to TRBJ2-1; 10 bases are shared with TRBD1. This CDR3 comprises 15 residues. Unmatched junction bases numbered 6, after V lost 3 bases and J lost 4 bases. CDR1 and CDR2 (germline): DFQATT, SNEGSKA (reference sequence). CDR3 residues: CSASPLGQGYNEQFF. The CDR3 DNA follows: TGCAGTGCTAGTCCCTTGGGACAGGGGTACAATGAGCAGTTCTTC.

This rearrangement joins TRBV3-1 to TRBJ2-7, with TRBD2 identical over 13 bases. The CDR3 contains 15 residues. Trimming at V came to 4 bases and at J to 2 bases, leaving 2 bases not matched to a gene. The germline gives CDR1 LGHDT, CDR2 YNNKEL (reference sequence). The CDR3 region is CASSRTSGRAYEQYF. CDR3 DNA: TGTGCCAGCAGCCGCACTAGCGGGAGGGCCTACGAGCAGTACTTC.

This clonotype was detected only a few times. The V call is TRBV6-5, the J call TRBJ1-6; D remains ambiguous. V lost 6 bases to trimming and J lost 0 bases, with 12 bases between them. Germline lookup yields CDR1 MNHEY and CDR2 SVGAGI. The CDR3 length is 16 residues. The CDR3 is CASRLQPSSYNSPLHF. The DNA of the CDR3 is TGTGCCAGCAGACTCCAACCGAGCTCCTATAATTCACCCCTCCACTTT.

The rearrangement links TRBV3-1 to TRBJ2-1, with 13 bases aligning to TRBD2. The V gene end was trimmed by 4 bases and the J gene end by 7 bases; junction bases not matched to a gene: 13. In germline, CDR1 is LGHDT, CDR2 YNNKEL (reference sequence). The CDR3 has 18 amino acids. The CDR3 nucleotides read TGTGCCAGCAGCCCGACATCCCCACTAGCGGGAGGGGGGAATGAGCAGTTCTTC. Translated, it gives CASSPTSPLAGGGNEQFF.

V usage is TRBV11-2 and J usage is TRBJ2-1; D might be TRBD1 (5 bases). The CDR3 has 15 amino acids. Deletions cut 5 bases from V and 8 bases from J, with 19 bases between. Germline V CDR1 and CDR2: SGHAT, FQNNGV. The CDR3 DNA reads TGTGCCAGCAGCCAAAAGCAGGGAAGTTTCCATGAGCAGTTCTTC. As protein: CASSQKQGSFHEQFF.

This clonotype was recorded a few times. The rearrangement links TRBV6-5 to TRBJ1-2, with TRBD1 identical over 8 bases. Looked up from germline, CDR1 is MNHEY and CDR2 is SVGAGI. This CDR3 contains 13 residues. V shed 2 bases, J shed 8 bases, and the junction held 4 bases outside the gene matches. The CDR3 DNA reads TGTGCCAGCAGTTACGGACAGGGAGTGGGCTACACCTTC. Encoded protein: CASSYGQGVGYTF.

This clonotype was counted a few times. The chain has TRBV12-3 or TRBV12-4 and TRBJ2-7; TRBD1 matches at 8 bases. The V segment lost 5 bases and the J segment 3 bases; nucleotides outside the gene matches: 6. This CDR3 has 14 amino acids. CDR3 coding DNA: TGTGCCAGCAGTCTTACAGGGGGGCGCTACGAGCAGTACTTC. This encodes CASSLTGGRYEQYF.

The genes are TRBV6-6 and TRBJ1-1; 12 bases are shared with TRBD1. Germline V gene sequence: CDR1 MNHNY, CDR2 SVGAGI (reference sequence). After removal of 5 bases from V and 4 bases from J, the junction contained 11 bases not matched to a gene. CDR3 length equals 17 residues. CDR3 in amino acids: CASSNQGQGARGTEAFF. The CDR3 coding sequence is TGTGCCAGCAGTAACCAGGGACAGGGGGCGCGAGGCACTGAAGCTTTCTTT.

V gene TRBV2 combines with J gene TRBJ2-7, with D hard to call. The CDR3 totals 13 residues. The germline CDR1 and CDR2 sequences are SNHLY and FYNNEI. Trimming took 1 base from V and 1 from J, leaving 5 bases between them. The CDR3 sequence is CASSEVTSYEQYF. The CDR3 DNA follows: TGTGCCAGCAGTGAAGTCACGTCCTACGAGCAGTACTTC.

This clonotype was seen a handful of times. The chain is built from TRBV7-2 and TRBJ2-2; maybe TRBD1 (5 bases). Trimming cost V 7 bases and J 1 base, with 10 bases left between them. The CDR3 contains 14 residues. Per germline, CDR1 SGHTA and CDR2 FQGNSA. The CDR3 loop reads CASTRQLNTGELFF. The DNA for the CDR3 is TGTGCCAGCACCCGACAGCTGAACACCGGGGAGCTGTTTTTT.

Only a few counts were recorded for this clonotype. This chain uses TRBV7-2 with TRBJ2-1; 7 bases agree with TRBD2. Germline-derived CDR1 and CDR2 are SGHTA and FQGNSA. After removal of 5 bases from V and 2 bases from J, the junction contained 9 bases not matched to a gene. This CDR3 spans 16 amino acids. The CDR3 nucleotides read TGTGCCAGCAGCCTCGAGAGCGGGAATGCCTACAATGAGCAGTTCTTC. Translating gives CASSLESGNAYNEQFF.

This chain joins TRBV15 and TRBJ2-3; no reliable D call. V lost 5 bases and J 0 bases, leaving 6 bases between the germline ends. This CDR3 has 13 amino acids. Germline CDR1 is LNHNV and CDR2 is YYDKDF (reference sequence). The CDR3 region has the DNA TGTGCCACCAGCTCGAGAAGCACAGATACGCAGTATTTT. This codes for CATSSRSTDTQYF. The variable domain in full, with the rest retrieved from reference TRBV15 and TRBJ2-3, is DAMVIQNPRYQVTQFGKPVTLSCSQTLNHNVMYWYQQKSSQAPKLLFHYYDKDFNNEADTPDNFQSRRPNTSFCFLDIRSPGLGDTAMYLCATSSRSTDTQYFGPGTRLTVL.

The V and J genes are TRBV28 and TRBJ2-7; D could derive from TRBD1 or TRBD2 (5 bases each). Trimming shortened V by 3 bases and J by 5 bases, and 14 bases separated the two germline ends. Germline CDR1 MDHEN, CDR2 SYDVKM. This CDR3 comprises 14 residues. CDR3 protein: CASSFEGPGDEQYF. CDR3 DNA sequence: TGTGCCAGCAGTTTTGAGGGGCCTGGGGACGAGCAGTACTTC. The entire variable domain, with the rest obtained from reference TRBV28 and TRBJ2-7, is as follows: DVKVTQSSRYLVKRTGEKVFLECVQDMDHENMFWYRQDPGLGLRLIYFSYDVKMKEKGDIPEGYSVSREKKERFSLILESASTNQTSMYLCASSFEGPGDEQYFGPGTRLTVT.

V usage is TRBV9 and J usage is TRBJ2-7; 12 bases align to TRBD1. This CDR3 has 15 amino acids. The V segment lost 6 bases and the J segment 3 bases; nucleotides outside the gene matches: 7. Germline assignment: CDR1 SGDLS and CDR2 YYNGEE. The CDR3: CASTRGTGGGYEQYF. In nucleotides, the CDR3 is TGTGCCAGCACCCGAGGGACAGGGGGCGGCTACGAGCAGTACTTC.

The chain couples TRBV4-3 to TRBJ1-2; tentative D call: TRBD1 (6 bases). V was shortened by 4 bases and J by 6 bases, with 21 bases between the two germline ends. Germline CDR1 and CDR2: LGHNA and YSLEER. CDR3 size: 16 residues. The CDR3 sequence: CASSPRGVDRADGYTF. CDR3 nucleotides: TGCGCCAGCAGCCCGAGGGGGGTTGACCGGGCCGATGGCTACACCTTC.

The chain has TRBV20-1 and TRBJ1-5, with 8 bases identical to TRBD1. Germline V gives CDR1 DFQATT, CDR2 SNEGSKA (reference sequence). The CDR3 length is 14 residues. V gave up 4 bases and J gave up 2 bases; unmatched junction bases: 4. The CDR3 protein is CSAIQGEGNQPQHF. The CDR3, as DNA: TGCAGTGCTATACAGGGGGAGGGCAATCAGCCCCAGCATTTT.

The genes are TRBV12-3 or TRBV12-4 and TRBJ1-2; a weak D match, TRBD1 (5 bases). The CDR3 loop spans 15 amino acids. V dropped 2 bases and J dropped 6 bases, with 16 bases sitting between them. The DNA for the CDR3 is TGTGCCAGCAGTTTACATGATGGGGGGGAGGATGGCTACACCTTC. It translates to CASSLHDGGEDGYTF.

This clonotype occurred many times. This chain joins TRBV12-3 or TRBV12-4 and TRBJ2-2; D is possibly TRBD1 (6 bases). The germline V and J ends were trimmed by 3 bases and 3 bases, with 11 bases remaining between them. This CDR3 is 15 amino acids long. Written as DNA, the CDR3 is TGTGCCAGCAGTTTTTCAACAGGGTACACCGGGGAGCTGTTTTTT. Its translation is CASSFSTGYTGELFF.

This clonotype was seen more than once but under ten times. The CDR3: CASSFIPAGGSADTQYF. The CDR3 nucleotides are TGCGCCAGCAGCTTTATTCCAGCGGGAGGGTCGGCAGATACGCAGTATTTT. The rearrangement joins TRBV5-1 to TRBJ2-3; 10 nucleotides align to TRBD2. The germline V gene has CDR1 SGHRS and CDR2 YFSETQ. After removal of 2 bases from V and 4 bases from J, the junction contained 10 bases not matched to a gene. CDR3 length equals 17 residues.

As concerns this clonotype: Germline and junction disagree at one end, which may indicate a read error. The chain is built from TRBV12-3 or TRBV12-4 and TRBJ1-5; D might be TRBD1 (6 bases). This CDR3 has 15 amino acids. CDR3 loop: CASSPTQGSGQPKHF. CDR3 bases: TGTGCCAGCAGTCCAACACAGGGTTCGGGTCAGCCCAAGCATTTT.

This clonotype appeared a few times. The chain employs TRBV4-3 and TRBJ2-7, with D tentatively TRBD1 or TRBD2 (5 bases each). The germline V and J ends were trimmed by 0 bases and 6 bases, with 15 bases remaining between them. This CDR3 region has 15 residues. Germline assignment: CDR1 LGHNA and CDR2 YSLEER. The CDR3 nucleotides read TGCGCCAGCAGCCAAGATGAGGGGCTTGCGCGCGAGCAGTACTTC. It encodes CASSQDEGLAREQYF.

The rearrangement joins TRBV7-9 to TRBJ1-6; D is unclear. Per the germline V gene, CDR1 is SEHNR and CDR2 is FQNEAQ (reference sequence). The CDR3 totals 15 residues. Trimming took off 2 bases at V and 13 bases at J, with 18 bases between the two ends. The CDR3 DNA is TGTGCCAGCAGCTTACTTACAGTGCTTCGCGACCCCCTCCACTTT. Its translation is CASSLLTVLRDPLHF.

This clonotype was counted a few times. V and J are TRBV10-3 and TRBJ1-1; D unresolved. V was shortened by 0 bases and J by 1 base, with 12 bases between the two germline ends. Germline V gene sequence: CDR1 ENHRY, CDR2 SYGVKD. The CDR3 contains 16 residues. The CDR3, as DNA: TGTGCCATCAGTGAGTCGTGGGGTGAACCGAACACTGAAGCTTTCTTT. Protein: CAISESWGEPNTEAFF.

CDR3 nucleotides: TGTGCCAGCAGTCAAGGGAAAGGTGGGTCTCAAGAGACCCAGTACTTC. Translated, it gives CASSQGKGGSQETQYF. The chain employs TRBV7-2 and TRBJ2-5; D ambiguous. V lost 6 bases and J 2 bases, leaving 19 bases between the germline ends. The CDR3 covers 16 residues. Germline assignment: CDR1 SGHTA and CDR2 FQGNSA.

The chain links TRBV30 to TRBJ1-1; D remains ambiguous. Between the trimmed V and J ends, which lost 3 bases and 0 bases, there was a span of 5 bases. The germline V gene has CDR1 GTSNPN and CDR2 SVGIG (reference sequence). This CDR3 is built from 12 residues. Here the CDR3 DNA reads TGTGCCTGGAGACGGGTGAACACTGAAGCTTTCTTT. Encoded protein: CAWRRVNTEAFF. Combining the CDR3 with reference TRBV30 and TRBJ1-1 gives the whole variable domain SQTIHQWPATLVQPVGSPLSLECTVEGTSNPNLYWYRQAAGRGLQLLFYSVGIGQISSEVPQNLSASRPQDRQFILSSKKLLLSDSGFYLCAWRRVNTEAFFGQGTRLTVV.

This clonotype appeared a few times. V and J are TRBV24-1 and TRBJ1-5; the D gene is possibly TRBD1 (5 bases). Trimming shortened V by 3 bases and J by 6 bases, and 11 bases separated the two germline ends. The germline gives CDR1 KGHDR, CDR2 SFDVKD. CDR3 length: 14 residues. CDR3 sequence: CATSDGGAGQPQHF. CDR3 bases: TGTGCCACCAGTGATGGCGGGGCGGGTCAGCCCCAGCATTTT.